A selection of T cell receptor beta chains follows, all from one sample in a study of cytomegalovirus exposure and HLA in healthy donors. Assay: immunoSEQ multiplex PCR; the TCRdb copy retains only in-frame clones and omits some. The repertoire includes 200,000 to 250,000 clones, roughly 80% of them detected once, and 1.1% to 1.5% sits in the top ten. Sequencing used PBMCs. These receptors all stem from a girl aged 10-17 years in good health and CMV-seronegative. The CDR3 runs from the conserved cysteine through the conserved F or W. Fields, in order: D gene, V gene, J gene, clone size, CDR3 DNA, CDR3 protein. D genes are given only for firm matches. Not all rows give a size; the values are once, few, many and, for expanded clones, a class.

d_call: .; v_call: TRBV11-2; j_call: TRBJ2-4; clone_size: once; cdr3_nt: TGTGCCAGCAGCTTTGGGGAGAAGGAGTACTTC; cdr3_aa: CASSFGEKEYF
d_call: .; v_call: TRBV7-9; j_call: TRBJ2-7; clone_size: .; cdr3_nt: TGTTCCAGCTATAGGGGTGACGAGCAGTACTTC; cdr3_aa: CSSYRGDEQYF
d_call: .; v_call: TRBV5-1; j_call: TRBJ1-4; clone_size: .; cdr3_nt: TGCGCCAGCAGCCCGACAAGGCCCAATGAAAAACTGTTTTTT; cdr3_aa: CASSPTRPNEKLFF
d_call: TRBD1; v_call: TRBV5-6; j_call: TRBJ1-6; clone_size: .; cdr3_nt: TGTGCCAGCAGCTTTAATGTGGGGGACAGGGGTTCACCCCTCCACTTT; cdr3_aa: CASSFNVGDRGSPLHF
d_call: TRBD2; v_call: TRBV5-1; j_call: TRBJ2-1; clone_size: once; cdr3_nt: TGCGCCAGCAGCCAGACTAGCGGAAAGAACAATGAGCAGTTCTTC; cdr3_aa: CASSQTSGKNNEQFF
d_call: TRBD1; v_call: TRBV7-9; j_call: TRBJ2-2; clone_size: .; cdr3_nt: TGTGCCAGCAGCCTCGTGGGACAGAAGAACACCGGGGAGCTGTTTTTT; cdr3_aa: CASSLVGQKNTGELFF
d_call: .; v_call: TRBV25-1; j_call: TRBJ1-6; clone_size: .; cdr3_nt: TGTGCCAGCAAATGGGGCCTTAATTCACCCCTCCACTTT; cdr3_aa: CASKWGLNSPLHF
d_call: .; v_call: TRBV7-9; j_call: TRBJ2-7; clone_size: .; cdr3_nt: TGTGCCAGCAGTCCCCTTTACGAGCAGTACTTC; cdr3_aa: CASSPLYEQYF
d_call: TRBD1; v_call: TRBV11-1; j_call: TRBJ2-1; clone_size: .; cdr3_nt: TGTGCCAGTAGACGGGACAGGGAAAATGAGCAGTTCTTC; cdr3_aa: CASRRDRENEQFF
d_call: .; v_call: TRBV5-4; j_call: TRBJ2-7; clone_size: .; cdr3_nt: TGTGCCAGCAGCTCACAAGGGGGCTACGAGCAGTACTTC; cdr3_aa: CASSSQGGYEQYF
d_call: .; v_call: TRBV2; j_call: TRBJ2-2; clone_size: .; cdr3_nt: TGTGCCAGCAGTCCAAACCAGGGCGGACGGGAGCTGTTTTTT; cdr3_aa: CASSPNQGGRELFF
d_call: TRBD2; v_call: TRBV5-1; j_call: TRBJ2-4; clone_size: once; cdr3_nt: TGCGCCAGCAGTGATAGCGGGGGAAAAAACATTCAGTACTTC; cdr3_aa: CASSDSGGKNIQYF
d_call: .; v_call: TRBV18; j_call: TRBJ2-5; clone_size: .; cdr3_nt: TGTGCCAGCTCAGTCGGTATTGCTGTAGAGACCCAGTACTTC; cdr3_aa: CASSVGIAVETQYF
d_call: .; v_call: TRBV28; j_call: TRBJ2-7; clone_size: .; cdr3_nt: TGTGCCAGCAGCGGGATCCGGGACAACTCCTACGAGCAGTACTTC; cdr3_aa: CASSGIRDNSYEQYF
d_call: .; v_call: TRBV11-2; j_call: TRBJ2-7; clone_size: .; cdr3_nt: TGTGCCAGCAGCTTTGGAGTGGGAGACTACGAGCAGTACTTC; cdr3_aa: CASSFGVGDYEQYF
d_call: .; v_call: TRBV6-5; j_call: TRBJ2-7; clone_size: few; cdr3_nt: TGTGCCAGCAGTTACGGCCTCTTCGAGCAGTACTTC; cdr3_aa: CASSYGLFEQYF
d_call: .; v_call: TRBV4-3; j_call: TRBJ2-7; clone_size: .; cdr3_nt: TGCGCCAGCAGCCAAGAAGGATACGGGCAGGGCGCCTACGAGCAGTACTTC; cdr3_aa: CASSQEGYGQGAYEQYF
d_call: .; v_call: TRBV28; j_call: TRBJ2-7; clone_size: .; cdr3_nt: TGTGCCAGCAGTTTAGACAGGCGCGAGCAGTACTTC; cdr3_aa: CASSLDRREQYF
d_call: .; v_call: TRBV18; j_call: TRBJ1-1; clone_size: .; cdr3_nt: TGTGCCAGCTCCCCCTCTCGGACAGCTGAAGCTTTCTTT; cdr3_aa: CASSPSRTAEAFF
d_call: TRBD2; v_call: TRBV5-1; j_call: TRBJ2-3; clone_size: .; cdr3_nt: TGCGCCAGCAGCCAAGTGGGAGGGGATACGCAGTATTTT; cdr3_aa: CASSQVGGDTQYF
d_call: .; v_call: TRBV27; j_call: TRBJ1-2; clone_size: .; cdr3_nt: TGTGCCAGCAGCCACGCAGAATCCTCTCTTTCGAACTATGGCTACACCTTC; cdr3_aa: CASSHAESSLSNYGYTF
d_call: .; v_call: TRBV4-3; j_call: TRBJ1-3; clone_size: .; cdr3_nt: TGCGCCAGCAGCCCCCAGTGGGCTGAAGGAAACACCATATATTTT; cdr3_aa: CASSPQWAEGNTIYF
d_call: .; v_call: TRBV7-9; j_call: TRBJ1-1; clone_size: .; cdr3_nt: TGTGCCAGCAGCTTTGATTCCGGGGGTGAAGCTTTCTTT; cdr3_aa: CASSFDSGGEAFF
d_call: .; v_call: TRBV28; j_call: TRBJ2-7; clone_size: .; cdr3_nt: TGTGCCAGCAGTTTAGCGGCTTACGAGCAGTACTTC; cdr3_aa: CASSLAAYEQYF
d_call: .; v_call: TRBV5-4; j_call: TRBJ1-1; clone_size: few; cdr3_nt: TGTGCCAGCAGCTCGACCGAGGGTGACACTGAAGCTTTCTTT; cdr3_aa: CASSSTEGDTEAFF